This entry lists 26 T cell receptor beta chains sequenced from one sample in a study of cytomegalovirus exposure and HLA in healthy donors. With 60 Vbeta and 13 Jbeta primers, the PCR was carried out. Clones were sequenced by immunoSEQ multiplex PCR, and TCRdb holds only the in-frame ones, with some missing. Here the sample spans around 150,000 clones, around 84% being singletons. The sample was PBMCs. The receptors originated from a man between 18 and 29 years old in good health and CMV-seronegative.

The CDR3 DNA follows: TGTGCCAGCAGCGCCACCGGGACAGATACGCAGTATTTT. It codes for CASSATGTDTQYF. The chain couples TRBV5-4 to TRBJ2-3; D ambiguous. The V gene's germline CDR1 is SGHNT and CDR2 YYREEE (reference sequence). Deletions cut 4 bases from V and 3 bases from J, with 9 bases between. This CDR3 comprises 13 residues. Based on the CDR3 plus reference TRBV5-4 and TRBJ2-3, the full variable domain is ETGVTQSPTHLIKTRGQQVTLRCSSQSGHNTVSWYQQALGQGPQFIFQYYREEENGRGNFPPRFSGLQFPNYSSELNVNALELDDSALYLCASSATGTDTQYFGPGTRLTVL.

CDR3 in amino acids: CASSLTTAGGNTIYF. The CDR3 region has the DNA TGTGCCAGCAGCTTAACGACGGCCGGGGGAAACACCATATATTTT. The genes are TRBV7-8 and TRBJ1-3; D is undetermined. The CDR3 has 15 amino acids. Germline CDR1 is SGHVS and CDR2 is FQNEAQ. Deletions cut 2 bases from V and 4 bases from J, with 12 bases between.

CDR3 in amino acids: CASSLEGKDRDNEKLFF. As DNA, the CDR3 is TGTGCCAGCAGCTTAGAAGGAAAGGACAGGGATAATGAAAAACTGTTTTTT. The chain is built from TRBV7-9 and TRBJ1-4; TRBD1 matches 8 bases. CDR1 SEHNR and CDR2 FQNEAQ come from the germline V gene (reference sequence). V lost 1 base and J lost 4; bases outside the gene matches: 8. The CDR3 is 17 amino acids.

This chain joins TRBV19 and TRBJ1-1; unclear D gene. Trimming removed 5 bases from V and 4 bases from J, with 8 bases in between. The CDR3 length is 12 residues. CDR1 is LNHDA, CDR2 SQIVND, per germline (reference sequence). The chain's CDR3 is CASSFAGTEAFF. DNA for the CDR3: TGTGCCAGTAGTTTTGCGGGCACTGAAGCTTTCTTT.

This chain uses TRBV6-6 with TRBJ1-1; D might be TRBD1 (5 bases). In germline, CDR1 is MNHNY, CDR2 SVGAGI (reference sequence). With 4 bases removed from V and 11 bases from J, the gap between germline ends came to 20 bases. This CDR3 comprises 14 residues. The DNA of the CDR3 is TGTGCCAGCAGTTCCTCCATGGGCAGGGCTGGTGCTTTCTTT. As protein: CASSSSMGRAGAFF.

This clone was counted between two and nine times. The V gene is TRBV28, the J gene TRBJ1-5; D remains ambiguous. V lost 5 bases, J lost 4 bases, and 18 bases lay in between. Germline V gene lookup returns CDR1 MDHEN and CDR2 SYDVKM. This CDR3 contains 16 residues. CDR3 protein: CASSLGSGKWNQPQHF. CDR3 DNA: TGTGCCAGCAGTCTTGGGTCCGGGAAGTGGAATCAGCCCCAGCATTTT. The whole variable domain, remainder taken from reference TRBV28 and TRBJ1-5, is DVKVTQSSRYLVKRTGEKVFLECVQDMDHENMFWYRQDPGLGLRLIYFSYDVKMKEKGDIPEGYSVSREKKERFSLILESASTNQTSMYLCASSLGSGKWNQPQHFGDGTRLSIL.

The rearrangement joins TRBV9 to TRBJ2-5; the D gene is possibly TRBD2 (7 bases). CDR1 and CDR2 from the germline V gene are SGDLS and YYNGEE. This CDR3 region has 17 residues. Between the trimmed V and J ends, which lost 4 bases and 4 bases, there was a span of 23 bases. CDR3 loop: CASSPGAGVSGRETQYF. CDR3 in DNA: TGTGCCAGCAGCCCAGGGGCGGGAGTATCGGGGCGAGAGACCCAGTACTTC. Full variable domain (outside the CDR3, taken from reference TRBV9 and TRBJ2-5): DSGVTQTPKHLITATGQRVTLRCSPRSGDLSVYWYQQSLDQGLQFLIQYYNGEERAKGNILERFSAQQFPDLHSELNLSSLELGDSALYFCASSPGAGVSGRETQYFGPGTRLLVL.

A single count supports this clone. The DNA of the CDR3 is TGTGCCAGCCCCACTGGACTCACGGGTAGAGAGACCCAGTACTTC. Translating gives CASPTGLTGRETQYF. The chain carries TRBV2 and TRBJ2-5; a weak D match, TRBD2 (5 bases). The ends were cut back, 8 bases at V and 4 bases at J, with 20 bases in the middle. Germline CDR1 and CDR2: SNHLY and FYNNEI. This CDR3 contains 15 residues.

The rearrangement joins TRBV9 to TRBJ2-7; D is uncertain. The CDR3 is 14 amino acids. CDR1 is SGDLS, CDR2 YYNGEE, per germline. V gave up 0 bases and J gave up 2 bases, with 9 bases separating them. The DNA for the CDR3 is TGTGCCAGCAGCGTAGGGGCTCCTACCTACGAGCAGTACTTC. Translation gives CASSVGAPTYEQYF.

J is TRBJ1-6 and V is TRBV5-1; D might be TRBD1 (6 bases). This CDR3 is built from 16 residues. The germline V gene has CDR1 SGHRS and CDR2 YFSETQ. Trimming stripped 0 bases from V and 13 bases from J, with 20 bases between. The CDR3 reads CASSLALGGAGEPLHF. CDR3 nucleotide sequence: TGCGCCAGCAGCTTGGCCCTAGGGGGAGCCGGGGAGCCCCTCCACTTT.

The chain links TRBV5-1 to TRBJ2-2; 8 bases agree with TRBD2. The germline V gene encodes CDR1 SGHRS and CDR2 YFSETQ. This CDR3 comprises 17 residues. V shed 1 base, J shed 5 bases, and the junction held 10 bases outside the gene matches. The CDR3 region is CASSLNQRELRTGELFF. The CDR3 nucleotides are TGCGCCAGCAGCTTGAACCAGCGGGAGTTGAGGACCGGGGAGCTGTTTTTT.

V gene TRBV4-3 combines with J gene TRBJ2-5; D is uncertain. Matching the DNA end better, TRBJ2-7 makes the J call doubtful. There are 15 residues in the CDR3. Germline CDR1 LGHNA, CDR2 YSLEER. The CDR3 region has the DNA TGCGCCAGCAGCCAAGACGCGAGCCCCACCTACGAGCAGTACTTC. Its translation is CASSQDASPTYEQYF.

The chain is built from TRBV2 and TRBJ2-3; 9 bases line up with TRBD2. The CDR3 is 18 amino acids. The J segment lost 5 bases and the V segment lost 4 bases, leaving 16 bases of the junction unmatched. Germline assignment: CDR1 SNHLY and CDR2 FYNNEI. CDR3 in amino acids: CASSGGLAGSSKGDTQYF. Written as DNA, the CDR3 is TGTGCCAGCAGTGGTGGGCTAGCGGGATCCTCTAAAGGAGATACGCAGTATTTT.

CDR3 in DNA: TGTGCCAGCAGTCTACTGCAGACGGGGTTTAATTCACCCCTCCACTTT. Translation: CASSLLQTGFNSPLHF. The gene calls are TRBV7-2 and TRBJ1-6; D uncertain. V lost 6 bases to trimming and J lost 6 bases, with 18 bases between them. Germline CDR1 and CDR2: SGHTA and FQGNSA. The CDR3 has 16 amino acids.

This chain connects TRBV5-1 to TRBJ2-2; a possible D gene is TRBD2 (5 bases). Trimming shortened V by 2 bases and J by 2 bases, and 7 bases separated the two germline ends. This CDR3 is 14 amino acids long. Germline V gene data show CDR1 as SGHRS and CDR2 as YFSETQ. The CDR3: CASSFEGNTGELFF. Written as DNA, the CDR3 is TGCGCCAGCAGCTTTGAGGGAAACACCGGGGAGCTGTTTTTT.

The rearrangement joins TRBV6-1 to TRBJ2-7; 8 bases match TRBD1. The V segment lost 4 bases and the J segment 4 bases; nucleotides outside the gene matches: 9. The CDR3 has 15 residues. CDR1 MNHNS and CDR2 SASEGT come from the germline V gene. The CDR3 coding sequence is TGTGCCAGCAGTGGGGTCGGACAGGGTCGGTACGAGCAGTACTTC. This codes for CASSGVGQGRYEQYF.

The genes are TRBV4-1 and TRBJ1-4; 10 bases are a match to TRBD1. CDR3 length equals 16 residues. V lost 0 bases, J lost 7 bases, and 5 bases stayed unmatched. CDR1 and CDR2 (germline): MGHRA, YSYEKL. CDR3 region: CASSQDRQGAGEKLFF. The CDR3 DNA sequence: TGCGCCAGCAGCCAAGACCGACAGGGGGCGGGTGAAAAACTGTTTTTT.

The genes are TRBV7-8 and TRBJ1-2; no clear D. The CDR3 loop spans 14 amino acids. CDR1 is SGHVS, CDR2 FQNEAQ, per germline. V shed 5 bases and J shed 4 bases, with 14 bases lying between them. CDR3 coding DNA: TGTGCCAGCAGCCCCGTCGGGTCGTTCTATGGCTACACCTTC. Residues: CASSPVGSFYGYTF.

The CDR3 spells CASSSPPSSYNEQFF. As DNA, the CDR3 is TGTGCCAGCAGCTCCCCCCCGAGCTCCTACAATGAGCAGTTCTTC. The chain is built from TRBV7-9 and TRBJ2-1; unclear D gene. Per germline, CDR1 SEHNR and CDR2 FQNEAQ (reference sequence). This CDR3 has 15 amino acids. V gave up 4 bases and J gave up 0 bases, with 10 bases separating them. The complete variable domain, with remaining parts taken from reference TRBV7-9 and TRBJ2-1, reads DTGVSQNPRHKITKRGQNVTFRCDPISEHNRLYWYRQTLGQGPEFLTYFQNEAQLEKSRLLSDRFSAERPKGSFSTLEIQRTEQGDSAMYLCASSSPPSSYNEQFFGPGTRLTVL.

This sequence joins TRBV7-9 and TRBJ2-7, with 7 bases identical to TRBD2. The CDR3 has 14 residues. CDR1 is SEHNR, CDR2 FQNEAQ, per germline (reference sequence). Trimming at V came to 2 bases and at J to 4 bases, leaving 5 bases not matched to a gene. CDR3 DNA sequence: TGTGCCAGCAGCTTAAGCACTAGCGATTACGAGCAGTACTTC. This translates into CASSLSTSDYEQYF.

The CDR3 sequence: CASSTQGTDTQYF. CDR3 nucleotide sequence: TGTGCCAGCAGCACCCAGGGTACAGATACGCAGTATTTT. V gene TRBV9 combines with J gene TRBJ2-3, with D tentatively TRBD1 (5 bases). The CDR3 spans 13 residues. Per germline, CDR1 SGDLS and CDR2 YYNGEE. With 4 bases removed from V and 3 bases from J, the gap between germline ends came to 9 bases. Complete variable domain (other parts from reference TRBV9 and TRBJ2-3): DSGVTQTPKHLITATGQRVTLRCSPRSGDLSVYWYQQSLDQGLQFLIQYYNGEERAKGNILERFSAQQFPDLHSELNLSSLELGDSALYFCASSTQGTDTQYFGPGTRLTVL.

V is TRBV4-1 and J is TRBJ2-2, with 8 bases identical to TRBD1. CDR1 MGHRA and CDR2 YSYEKL come from the germline V gene. This CDR3 comprises 17 residues. The J segment lost 7 bases and the V segment lost 0 bases, leaving 10 bases of the junction unmatched. As DNA, the CDR3 is TGCGCCAGCAGCCAAGACTCTGGACAGGGTTCAGGCGGGGAGCTGTTTTTT. Translating gives CASSQDSGQGSGGELFF.

This chain joins TRBV5-4 and TRBJ1-5; D remains unclear. V was cut by 0 bases and J by 7 bases, with 8 bases left in between. Germline V CDR1 and CDR2: SGHNT, YYREEE (reference sequence). The CDR3 consists of 13 residues. CDR3 protein: CASSLGGGQPQHF. In nucleotides, the CDR3 is TGTGCCAGCAGCTTGGGGGGAGGCCAGCCCCAGCATTTT.

This sequence joins TRBV27 and TRBJ2-7; TRBD2 matches 8 bases. Germline V gene data show CDR1 as MNHEY and CDR2 as SMNVEV (reference sequence). Losses at the gene ends were 2 bases for V and 6 bases for J; bases not matched to a gene: 12. There are 16 residues in the CDR3. The CDR3 here is CASSLIGSGGRLEQYF. As DNA, the CDR3 is TGTGCCAGCAGTTTAATCGGGAGCGGGGGACGACTCGAGCAGTACTTC.

V gene TRBV7-2 combines with J gene TRBJ2-3; D gene unclear. The CDR3 spans 15 residues. From germline, CDR1 is SGHTA and CDR2 FQGNSA. V was trimmed by 1 base and J by 2 bases, leaving 10 bases between them. Here the CDR3 reads CASSLVSKNTDTQYF. CDR3 nucleotides: TGTGCCAGCAGCTTAGTTTCAAAAAACACAGATACGCAGTATTTT.

The chain carries TRBV5-6 and TRBJ1-3; the D is unclear. Germline V gives CDR1 SGHDT, CDR2 YYEEEE. V gave up 5 bases and J gave up 0 bases, with 9 bases separating them. This CDR3 has 14 residues. CDR3 bases: TGTGCCAGCAGTCACCCCGGCTCTGGAAACACCATATATTTT. Protein: CASSHPGSGNTIYF.